The source of this T cell receptor beta chain is a study of T and B cells in COVID-19 patients. About the study: Recovered patients mostly had mild to moderate COVID-19 managed as outpatients.

In germline, CDR1 is MNHEY, CDR2 SVGAGI. This CDR3 is built from 13 residues. Trimming pared 4 bases from V and 8 bases from J, leaving 13 bases between. Each TRB amplification used about 230-550 ng of genomic DNA from blood. BIOMED2 TRB-A/B primer pools were used in multiplex TRB PCR. TCRdb passed the multiplex PCR reads through MiXCR, listing each CDR3 protein once. This sample has tens of thousands of distinct CDR3 sequences, with over 25% found just once. By proportion, this clonotype is medium-sized. The material sequenced was blood. This sequence joins TRBV6-5 and TRBJ2-3, with D perhaps TRBD1 or TRBD2 (5 bases each). The TCR sequence derives from a human donor who had recovered from COVID-19. The CDR3 DNA sequence: TGTGCCAGCAGTTGGGACCGGTGGAGTACGCAGTATTTT. Translating it yields CASSWDRWSTQYF.